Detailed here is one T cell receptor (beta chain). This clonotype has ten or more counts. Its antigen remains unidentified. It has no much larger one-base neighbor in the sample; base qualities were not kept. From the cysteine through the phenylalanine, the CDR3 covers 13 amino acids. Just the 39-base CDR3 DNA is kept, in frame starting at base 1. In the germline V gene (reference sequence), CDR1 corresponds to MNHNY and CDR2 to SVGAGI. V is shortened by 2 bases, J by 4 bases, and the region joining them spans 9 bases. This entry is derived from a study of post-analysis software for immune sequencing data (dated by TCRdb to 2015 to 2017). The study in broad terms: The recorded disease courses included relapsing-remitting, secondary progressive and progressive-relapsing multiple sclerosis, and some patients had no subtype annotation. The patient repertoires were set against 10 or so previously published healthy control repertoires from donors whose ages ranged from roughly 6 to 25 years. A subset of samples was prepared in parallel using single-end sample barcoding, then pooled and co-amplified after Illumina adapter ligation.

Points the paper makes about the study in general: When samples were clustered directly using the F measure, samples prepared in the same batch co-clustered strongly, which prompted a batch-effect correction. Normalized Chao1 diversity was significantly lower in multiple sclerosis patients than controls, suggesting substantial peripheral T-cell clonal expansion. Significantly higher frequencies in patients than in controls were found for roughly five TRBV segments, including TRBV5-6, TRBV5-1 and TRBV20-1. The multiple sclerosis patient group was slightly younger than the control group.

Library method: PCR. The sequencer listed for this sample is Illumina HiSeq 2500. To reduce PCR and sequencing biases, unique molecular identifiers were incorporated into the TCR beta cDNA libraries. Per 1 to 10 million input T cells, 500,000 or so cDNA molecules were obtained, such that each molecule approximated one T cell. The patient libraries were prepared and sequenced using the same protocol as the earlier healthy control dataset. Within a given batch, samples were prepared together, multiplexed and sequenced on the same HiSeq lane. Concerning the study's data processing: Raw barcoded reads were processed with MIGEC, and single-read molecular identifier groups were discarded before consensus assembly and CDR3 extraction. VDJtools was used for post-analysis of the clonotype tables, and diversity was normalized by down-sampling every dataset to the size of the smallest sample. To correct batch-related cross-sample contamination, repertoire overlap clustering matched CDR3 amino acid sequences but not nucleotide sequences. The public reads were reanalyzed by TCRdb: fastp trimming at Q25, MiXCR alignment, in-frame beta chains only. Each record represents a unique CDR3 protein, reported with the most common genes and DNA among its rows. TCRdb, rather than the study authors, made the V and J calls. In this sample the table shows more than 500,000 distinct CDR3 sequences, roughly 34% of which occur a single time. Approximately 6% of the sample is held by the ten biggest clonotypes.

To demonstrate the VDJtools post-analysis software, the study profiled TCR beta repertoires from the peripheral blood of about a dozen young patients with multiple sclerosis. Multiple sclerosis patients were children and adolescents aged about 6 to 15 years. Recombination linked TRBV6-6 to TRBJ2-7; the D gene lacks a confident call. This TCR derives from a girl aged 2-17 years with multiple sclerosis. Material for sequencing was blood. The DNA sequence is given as TGTGCCAGCAGTTACGACCTTGAATACGAGCAGTACTTC. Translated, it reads CASSYDLEYEQYF.